A selection of T cell receptor beta chains follows, all from one sample in a study of cytomegalovirus exposure and HLA in healthy donors. Only in-frame clones appear in the TCRdb table, and some are missing; sequencing was by immunoSEQ multiplex PCR. The data show about 200,000 clones, approximately 87% seen once. Sequenced material: PBMCs. These receptors came from a woman between 18 and 29 years old in good health and CMV-seronegative. Both conserved end residues are part of each CDR3. A D gene is named only where the DNA matches it firmly. The size entry is marked missing in some rows and otherwise reads once, few, many or a size class.

D,size,J,V,DNA,CDR3
.,.,TRBJ2-2,TRBV30,TGTGCCTGGAACGGAAAGGGGGCCAGGGAGGTCACCGGGGAGCTGTTTTTT,CAWNGKGAREVTGELFF
.,.,TRBJ2-6,TRBV5-4,TGTGCCAGCAGCCGAGGGAGACAGGACTCTGGGGCCAACGTCCTGACTTTC,CASSRGRQDSGANVLTF
TRBD2,once,TRBJ2-5,TRBV27,TGTGCCAGCAGTCCACGGCGGGGGGGTGCAGAGACCCAGTACTTC,CASSPRRGGAETQYF
.,.,TRBJ2-1,TRBV5-1,TGCGCCAGCAGCTTGGGGGACTTGATGTACAATGAGCAGTTCTTC,CASSLGDLMYNEQFF
TRBD1,.,TRBJ1-5,TRBV6-1,TGTGCCAGCAGTCATGACAGGGCTAGCAATCAGCCCCAGCATTTT,CASSHDRASNQPQHF
.,.,TRBJ1-5,TRBV2,TGTGCCAGCAGGGCGACGGGCGGGGGAAATCAGCCCCAGCATTTT,CASRATGGGNQPQHF
.,.,TRBJ2-1,TRBV2,TGTGCCAGCGAGGACTTTTACAATGAGCAGTTCTTC,CASEDFYNEQFF
.,many,TRBJ1-1,TRBV7-6,TGTGCCAGCAGCTTAGGATCCCAGGGGAACACTGAAGCTTTCTTT,CASSLGSQGNTEAFF
.,once,TRBJ1-5,TRBV5-1,TGCGCCAGCAGCTTTAGTGGGAATCAGCCCCAGCATTTT,CASSFSGNQPQHF
TRBD1,.,TRBJ1-1,TRBV2,TGTGCCAGCAGAGGGGGACAGGGATTCATGAACACTGAAGCTTTCTTT,CASRGGQGFMNTEAFF
.,.,TRBJ2-7,TRBV27,TGTGCCAGCACCTGGGGGACGGGGCCCTACGAGCAGTACTTC,CASTWGTGPYEQYF
.,.,TRBJ2-6,TRBV6-5,TGTGCCAGCAGTTGGGGCCGCTCTGGGGCCAACGTCCTGACTTTC,CASSWGRSGANVLTF
TRBD2,.,TRBJ2-1,TRBV18,TGTGCCAGCTCACCACTCCGGCTAGCGGGGATCGAGCAGTTCTTC,CASSPLRLAGIEQFF
.,.,TRBJ2-7,TRBV11-2,TGTGCCAGCAGCTTAGAGGCGGGACAGAGCTACGAGCAGTACTTC,CASSLEAGQSYEQYF
.,.,TRBJ2-5,TRBV5-1,TGCGCCAGCAGCTTGGCCATGGAGGAGACCCAGTACTTC,CASSLAMEETQYF
TRBD1,.,TRBJ1-2,TRBV5-6,TGTGCCAGCAGCTACCCGACAGGGGGGACTAACTATGGCTACACCTTC,CASSYPTGGTNYGYTF
.,.,TRBJ2-2,TRBV2,TGTGCCAGCAGGGATTCTAGCGTGAACACCGGGGAGCTGTTTTTT,CASRDSSVNTGELFF
TRBD2,.,TRBJ2-3,TRBV6-5,TGTGCCAGTAGAACCAGCGGGGGCACAGATACGCAGTATTTT,CASRTSGGTDTQYF
.,.,TRBJ1-2,TRBV28,TGTGCCAGCAGTCCCCTCGGAGGGTTCGGTGGCTACACCTTC,CASSPLGGFGGYTF
TRBD2,few,TRBJ2-7,TRBV10-2,TGCGCCAGCAGTGATAGCGGGAACTACGAGCAGTACTTC,CASSDSGNYEQYF
.,few,TRBJ1-2,TRBV2,TGTGCCAGCCGGGTTCTTAACTATGGCTACACCTTC,CASRVLNYGYTF
.,.,TRBJ2-1,TRBV5-4,TGTGCCAGCAGTCAGACTTTTCCGAGCTCCTACAATGAGCAGTTCTTC,CASSQTFPSSYNEQFF
.,.,TRBJ2-1,TRBV6-4,TGTGCCAGCAGTGGGACAGCCTACAATGAGCAGTTCTTC,CASSGTAYNEQFF
TRBD1,once,TRBJ1-1,TRBV9,TGTGCCAGCAGCGTAGGGACAGGGGGCACTGAAGCTTTCTTT,CASSVGTGGTEAFF
.,.,TRBJ1-5,TRBV29-1,TGCAGCGCCCTCTATAGCAATCAGCCCCAGCATTTT,CSALYSNQPQHF
.,.,TRBJ1-4,TRBV4-1,TGCGCCAGCAGCCAAGTCCGAGGAGAAGGGCAGGGAAGAAAACTGTTTTTT,CASSQVRGEGQGRKLFF
.,.,TRBJ2-5,TRBV5-1,TGCGCCAGCAGCTTGGGATGGACCGGCGGTACAGAGACCCAGTACTTC,CASSLGWTGGTETQYF
TRBD1,.,TRBJ1-2,TRBV5-6,TGTGCCAGCAGCTTGGAACAGGGGGGAGCGAATGGCTACACCTTC,CASSLEQGGANGYTF
TRBD1,.,TRBJ2-1,TRBV10-3,TGTGCCATCAGTTCTACAGGGGCCCTCTCTTACAATGAGCAGTTCTTC,CAISSTGALSYNEQFF
.,.,TRBJ1-2,TRBV27,TGTGCCAGCAGTTTAACGGGGGCTGATGGCTACACCTTC,CASSLTGADGYTF
.,many,TRBJ2-7,TRBV9,TGTGCCAGCAGCGCCAGGGGTGTGGGTGGCGAGCAGTACTTC,CASSARGVGGEQYF
.,.,TRBJ2-7,TRBV21-1,TGTGCCAGCAGCAAAGGGCCTGGGTCTTTGTCGCCGGACTTC,CASSKGPGSLSPDF
TRBD1,few,TRBJ2-7,TRBV2,TGTGCCAGCAGAGCCAAACAGGGGAGCGAGCAGTACTTC,CASRAKQGSEQYF
.,.,TRBJ1-2,TRBV5-1,TGCGCCAGCAGAAGCACCCGAAGCTATGGCTACACCTTC,CASRSTRSYGYTF
.,.,TRBJ2-7,TRBV30,TGTGCCTGGAGTGGGACGGTCTCCTACGAGCAGTACTTC,CAWSGTVSYEQYF
.,.,TRBJ2-7,TRBV7-8,TGTGCCAGCACCGTGGGTCGGGGAAGGGCCTCCTACGAGCAGTACTTC,CASTVGRGRASYEQYF
.,.,TRBJ2-1,TRBV30,TGTGCCTGGAGTGTGGGGGTGGGCAATGAGCAGTTCTTC,CAWSVGVGNEQFF
.,.,TRBJ1-2,TRBV6-6,TGTGCCAGCAGCCCTTCCCCGGGCCAGGCTTACTATGGCTACACCTTC,CASSPSPGQAYYGYTF
.,.,TRBJ1-5,TRBV9,TGTGCCAGCAGTAAGGGGAGCAATCAGCCCCAGCATTTT,CASSKGSNQPQHF
TRBD2,.,TRBJ2-2,TRBV19,TGTGCCAGTAGCTTCTCGGCTAGCGGGGGGTCCACCGGGGAGCTGTTTTTT,CASSFSASGGSTGELFF
.,.,TRBJ1-3,TRBV9,TGTGCCAGCAGCCTCCCTGGAAACACCATATATTTT,CASSLPGNTIYF
.,.,TRBJ2-5,TRBV7-3,TGTGCCAGCAGCCGGTTACCGGGATACCAAGAGACCCAGTACTTC,CASSRLPGYQETQYF
TRBD1,once,TRBJ2-7,TRBV29-1,TGCAGCGTTGACGGGACAGGGCCCTACGAGCAGTACTTC,CSVDGTGPYEQYF
.,.,TRBJ2-1,TRBV6-1,TGTGCCAGCAGTGAAGTCCCCCGGGACCGGCAGTTCTTC,CASSEVPRDRQFF
.,once,TRBJ2-7,TRBV27,TGTGCCAGCAGAACCGGGACCCCTTCCTACGAGCAGTACTTC,CASRTGTPSYEQYF
TRBD1,.,TRBJ1-2,TRBV6-6,TGTGCCAGCAGCCCTCCAGGGGGCGATGGCTACACCTTC,CASSPPGGDGYTF
TRBD1,.,TRBJ1-1,TRBV30,TGTGCCTGGGACCCGGGACAGGGGTTCACTGAAGCTTTCTTT,CAWDPGQGFTEAFF
TRBD2,.,TRBJ2-3,TRBV18,TGTGCCAGCTCACCACGGACTAGCGGGGCCACAGATACGCAGTATTTT,CASSPRTSGATDTQYF
.,.,TRBJ2-1,TRBV7-3,TGTGCCAGCAGCCCCTGGGGGGAGACGGGGAATGAGCAGTTCTTC,CASSPWGETGNEQFF
.,.,TRBJ1-2,TRBV6-1,TGTGCCAGCAGTGTTCTGGCCAGGGACTATGGCTACACCTTC,CASSVLARDYGYTF
TRBD1,once,TRBJ1-1,TRBV5-6,TGTGCCAGCAGCTTACGTCCAGGGGGAAAAGACACTGAAGCTTTCTTT,CASSLRPGGKDTEAFF
TRBD1,.,TRBJ1-4,TRBV14,TGTGCCAGCAGCCGAACAGGGGTTCTTGAAAAACTGTTTTTT,CASSRTGVLEKLFF
.,.,TRBJ2-1,TRBV27,TGTGCCAGCACCCCACGGCCCCGGGGCAATGAGCAGTTCTTC,CASTPRPRGNEQFF